A few counts support the clone carrying this T cell receptor beta chain. The observed sequence ends 3 residues before the CDR3 terminus, with the missing tail filled in from the germline J gene. Caucasian heritage predominated among both patients and controls. Blood samples were heparinized, 5 to 8 ml per donor. The sample belongs to a study of T cell clonality in common variable immunodeficiency. This CDR3 region has 14 residues. Germline CDR1 SEHNR, CDR2 FQNEAQ (reference sequence). V dropped 2 bases and J dropped 6 bases, with 13 bases sitting between them. Sequencing was performed with immunoSEQ multiplex PCR; in TCRdb, only in-frame clones are kept and a portion is missing. The sample is made up of 40,000 or so clones, none counted only once.

The chain links TRBV7-9 to TRBJ1-1; the D is unclear. Input material: peripheral blood mononuclear cells. The TCR was taken from a person between 18 and 75 years old in good health. The covered CDR3 bases are TGTGCCAGCAGCTTAACCGCGGGAGTCCCTGAA. Residues: CASSLTAGVPE. In full, the CDR3 reads CASSLTAGVPEAFF.